The clone carrying this TCR beta chain was picked up one time. These data come from a study of blood T cell repertoires in COVID-19. V lost 4 bases, J lost 5 bases, and 14 bases stayed unmatched. The CDR3 runs to 18 residues. In germline, CDR1 is MNHEY, CDR2 SVGEGT. Using immunoSEQ multiplex PCR, the repertoire was profiled, and TCRdb retains in-frame clones only, with some absent. There are tens of thousands of clones in the sample; approximately 92% occur only once, and roughly 4.9% lies in the top ten. The source is an elderly woman with active COVID-19. The rearrangement joins TRBV6-2 or TRBV6-3 to TRBJ2-5; 12 bases line up with TRBD2. Sample: peripheral blood. Here the CDR3 reads CASSSTSGRAGVGETQYF. In DNA form, the CDR3 reads TGTGCCAGCAGTTCGACTAGCGGGAGAGCAGGGGTCGGGGAGACCCAGTACTTC.